This T cell receptor (beta chain) was sequenced during a study of spatial heterogeneity in lung cancer. Study background: Donation came from 70 or so patients with untreated early-stage non-small cell lung cancer. Those follow-up PBMC samples that were available underwent sequencing, at a median interval of around 23 months following resection. Broader study findings: Resection saw ubiquitous expanded tumor TCRs appear in blood more than follow-up did.

One entry per CDR3 protein, called by TCRdb with MiXCR from the 5' RACE reads. The data contain tens of thousands of distinct CDR3 sequences, 15% to 20% of them seen just once; the ten biggest clones take up 20% to 25%. Germline V CDR1 and CDR2: SGHTA, FQGNSA. Trimming cost V 1 base and J 8 bases, with 17 bases left between them. The length of the CDR3 is 15 residues. About this clonotype: No antigen is known for it.

Time point: blood at routine non-recurrence follow-up after resection. Unsorted whole RNA of tumor, nontumor lung or frozen PBMC was sequenced. The sample here was PBMCs, taken at follow-up. The receptor comes from a male donor with early-stage non-small cell lung cancer. The chain combines TRBV7-2 with TRBJ1-2, with D perhaps matching TRBD1 (6 bases). The CDR3 DNA sequence: TGTGCCAGCAGCTTAGAACAGGGATCGGCCAGCGGCTACACCTTC. It translates to CASSLEQGSASGYTF.